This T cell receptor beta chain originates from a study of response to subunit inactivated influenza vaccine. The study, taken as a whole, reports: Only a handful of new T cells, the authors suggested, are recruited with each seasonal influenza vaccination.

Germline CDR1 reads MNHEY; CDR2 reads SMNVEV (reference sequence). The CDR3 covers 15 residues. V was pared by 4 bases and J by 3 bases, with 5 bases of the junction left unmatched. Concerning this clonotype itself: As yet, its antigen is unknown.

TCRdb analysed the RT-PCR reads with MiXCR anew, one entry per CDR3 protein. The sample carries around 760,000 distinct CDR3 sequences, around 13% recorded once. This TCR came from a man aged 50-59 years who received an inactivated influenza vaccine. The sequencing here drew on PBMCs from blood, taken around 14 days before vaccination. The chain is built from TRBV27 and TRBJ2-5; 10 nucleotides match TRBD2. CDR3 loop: CASSSWTSGEETQYF. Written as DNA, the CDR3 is TGTGCCAGCAGTTCCTGGACTAGCGGAGAAGAGACCCAGTACTTC.